This T cell receptor (beta chain) emerged from a study of blood T cell repertoires in COVID-19. Study at large: COVID-19 samples, acute and convalescent, were from the United States, Italy and Spain. PBMCs, B-cell-depleted T cells, or T cells provided the cDNA or gDNA that made up the material.

Resolution of symptoms, clearance, or two negative PCRs was present in recovered Cohort 3 donors. Original processing methods: Scientists estimated how many nucleated cells there were by amplifying reference gene primers. TCRdb's table, derived via immunoSEQ multiplex PCR, lists solely in-frame clones and lacks some. V, J and clone size derive from that table, while D and trimming were established from the DNA sequence. Of hundreds of thousands of clones listed, about 85% are singletons. V lost 5 bases, J lost 2 bases, and 8 bases stayed unmatched. Germline V gene data show CDR1 as LNHDA and CDR2 as SQIVND (reference sequence). The CDR3 runs to 15 residues.

The sequence derives from a woman in her fifties or sixties who had recovered from COVID-19. The chain has TRBV19 and TRBJ1-1; 7 nucleotides match TRBD1. Specimen: PBMCs or T cells enriched from blood (not recorded which). As DNA, the CDR3 is TGTGCCAGTAGTTCAACAGGGGTAGTTAACACTGAAGCTTTCTTT. Its translation: CASSSTGVVNTEAFF.